One and the same sample provided the 27 T cell receptor beta chains below, sequenced in a study of blood T cell repertoires in COVID-19. The method was immunoSEQ multiplex PCR; TCRdb's version includes in-frame clones alone and lacks a portion of them. The repertoire holds around 230,000 clones, with 65% to 85% as singletons. The sample taken for sequencing was peripheral blood. These receptors were obtained from a man in his forties or fifties with acute or convalescent COVID-19.

This sequence joins TRBV6-5 and TRBJ2-2; 9 bases are shared with TRBD2. V lost 6 bases and J lost 3; bases outside the gene matches: 5. CDR1 MNHEY and CDR2 SVGAGI come from the germline V gene. The CDR3 runs to 15 residues. This CDR3 reads CASSTGTSHTGELFF. In nucleotides, the CDR3 is TGTGCCAGCAGCACCGGGACTAGCCACACCGGGGAGCTGTTTTTT.

V is TRBV6-5 and J is TRBJ1-2; 11 nucleotides agree with TRBD1. The V segment lost 4 bases and the J segment 4 bases; nucleotides outside the gene matches: 2. The CDR3 consists of 14 residues. CDR1 and CDR2 from the germline V gene are MNHEY and SVGAGI. CDR3 nucleotide sequence: TGTGCCAGCAGTTTCGGACAGGGGGCCTATGGCTACACCTTC. Residues: CASSFGQGAYGYTF.

The chain links TRBV7-8 to TRBJ1-2, with D maybe TRBD1 (6 bases). The CDR3 is 15 amino acids. The V gene's germline CDR1 is SGHVS and CDR2 FQNEAQ. Trimming removed 1 base at V and 8 bases at J, with 17 bases between. Written as DNA, the CDR3 is TGTGCCAGCAGCTTAGAGTTCCCAGGGGCCGGGGGCTACACCTTC. This sequence encodes CASSLEFPGAGGYTF.

The chain links TRBV9 to TRBJ1-1; D might be TRBD1 (6 bases). V was cut by 5 bases and J by 1 base, with 12 bases left in between. Germline CDR1 and CDR2: SGDLS and YYNGEE. This CDR3 has 14 amino acids. The CDR3 DNA is TGTGCCAGCAGTCACACAGGGACGAACACTGAAGCTTTCTTT. Its translation is CASSHTGTNTEAFF.

The chain employs TRBV9 and TRBJ2-6, with D possibly being TRBD1 (5 bases). The germline V gene has CDR1 SGDLS and CDR2 YYNGEE. V lost 0 bases, J lost 1 base, and 11 bases lay in between. CDR3 size: 17 residues. As DNA, the CDR3 is TGTGCCAGCAGCGTAGGTGTGGCAGGGTCTGGGGCCAACGTCCTGACTTTC. Translating it yields CASSVGVAGSGANVLTF.

The gene calls are TRBV5-5 and TRBJ1-5; 11 bases match TRBD1. This CDR3 is built from 16 residues. V shed 3 bases, J shed 1 base, and the junction held 3 bases outside the gene matches. Germline CDR1 is SGHKS and CDR2 is YYEKEE (reference sequence). CDR3: CASSSGTGGSNQPQHF. The CDR3 DNA reads as TGTGCCAGCAGCTCCGGGACAGGGGGAAGCAATCAGCCCCAGCATTTT.

V is TRBV5-4 and J is TRBJ2-3, with 10 bases fitting TRBD2. The J segment lost 0 bases and the V segment lost 3 bases, leaving 13 bases of the junction unmatched. The CDR3 is 19 amino acids. CDR1 and CDR2 (germline): SGHNT, YYREEE (reference sequence). The CDR3, as DNA: TGTGCCAGCAGCTCCCGGAGCGGGAGGGCCCGGGGTAGCACAGATACGCAGTATTTT. Encoded protein: CASSSRSGRARGSTDTQYF.

The V gene is TRBV19, the J gene TRBJ2-2, with D possibly TRBD2 on 6 matching bases. The CDR3 has 16 amino acids. The ends were cut back, 6 bases at V and 3 bases at J, with 17 bases in the middle. Germline CDR1 reads LNHDA; CDR2 reads SQIVND (reference sequence). CDR3 bases: TGTGCCAGTAGCCCTTTCGGGAGTGGTGACACCGGGGAGCTGTTTTTT. This gives the protein CASSPFGSGDTGELFF.

The CDR3 bases are TGTGCCAGCAGCCAGGGGACCCGTGGGTATGGCTACACCTTC. Translated: CASSQGTRGYGYTF. The chain couples TRBV28 to TRBJ1-2, with D perhaps matching TRBD1 (6 bases). Trimming took 6 bases from V and 5 from J, leaving 16 bases between them. CDR3 size: 14 residues. Germline CDR1 and CDR2: MDHEN and SYDVKM.

Ten or more counts support this clone. At the DNA level, this CDR3 is encoded by other sequences in the same sample as well. The genes are TRBV19 and TRBJ2-5, with D possibly matching TRBD2 (6 bases). Germline CDR1 and CDR2: LNHDA and SQIVND (reference sequence). With 7 bases removed from V and 4 bases from J, the gap between germline ends came to 10 bases. This CDR3 has 12 residues. Here the CDR3 DNA reads TGTGCCAGTACTCCCGGGGGAGAGACCCAGTACTTC. Its translation is CASTPGGETQYF.

The rearrangement joins TRBV19 to TRBJ1-2; D ambiguous. V gave up 7 bases and J gave up 5 bases, with 11 bases separating them. This CDR3 region has 12 residues. Germline V gene lookup returns CDR1 LNHDA and CDR2 SQIVND (reference sequence). The CDR3 DNA is TGTGCCAGTAACACTAGAAATTATGGCTACACCTTC. The encoded protein is CASNTRNYGYTF. The full variable domain, rest sourced from reference TRBV19 and TRBJ1-2, is DGGITQSPKYLFRKEGQNVTLSCEQNLNHDAMYWYRQDPGQGLRLIYYSQIVNDFQKGDIAEGYSVSREKKESFPLTVTSAQKNPTAFYLCASNTRNYGYTFGSGTRLTVV.

The J gene is TRBJ2-6, the V gene TRBV4-3; 10 positions agree with TRBD1. V shed 0 bases and J 0 bases; nucleotides not matched to a gene: 5. The CDR3 is 19 amino acids. Germline V gene sequence: CDR1 LGHNA, CDR2 YSLEER. The CDR3 DNA follows: TGCGCCAGCAGCCAAGATCCGGGACAGGGGCTCTCTGGGGCCAACGTCCTGACTTTC. Its translation: CASSQDPGQGLSGANVLTF.

The rearrangement links TRBV9 to TRBJ2-7; D unclear. Germline loops: CDR1 SGDLS, CDR2 YYNGEE. This CDR3 contains 12 residues. Trimming took 5 bases from V and 2 from J, leaving 8 bases between them. In nucleotides, the CDR3 is TGTGCCAGCAGTGCAGACACCTACGAGCAGTACTTC. As protein: CASSADTYEQYF. The whole variable domain, filled in from reference TRBV9 and TRBJ2-7, reads DSGVTQTPKHLITATGQRVTLRCSPRSGDLSVYWYQQSLDQGLQFLIQYYNGEERAKGNILERFSAQQFPDLHSELNLSSLELGDSALYFCASSADTYEQYFGPGTRLTVT.

The chain carries TRBV7-9 and TRBJ2-3, with 8 bases identical to TRBD1. V was pared by 7 bases and J by 6 bases, with 3 bases of the junction left unmatched. The CDR3 sequence is 12 residues long. CDR1 and CDR2 from the germline V gene are SEHNR and FQNEAQ (reference sequence). CDR3 sequence: CASNGQGDTQYF. CDR3 DNA: TGTGCCAGCAACGGACAGGGCGATACGCAGTATTTT.

This chain links TRBV5-1 with TRBJ2-1; 8 bases fit TRBD2. J was trimmed by 2 bases and V by 1 base; bases with no gene match: 2. CDR3 size: 15 residues. Looked up from germline, CDR1 is SGHRS and CDR2 is YFSETQ. The CDR3 DNA is TGCGCCAGCAGCTTGAGCGGGAGACCCTACAATGAGCAGTTCTTC. The encoded protein is CASSLSGRPYNEQFF.

The V gene is TRBV10-3, the J gene TRBJ1-4; D ambiguous. The CDR3 is 14 residues long. Germline V CDR1 and CDR2: ENHRY, SYGVKD. Deletions cut 3 bases from V and 0 bases from J, with 5 bases between. The CDR3 is CAISDYATNEKLFF. As DNA, the CDR3 is TGTGCCATCAGTGACTACGCAACTAATGAAAAACTGTTTTTT.

The chain recombines TRBV2 with TRBJ1-1; TRBD1 is a possible D gene (5 bases). V was cut by 7 bases and J by 10 bases, with 19 bases left in between. The CDR3 covers 13 residues. Germline V gene sequence: CDR1 SNHLY, CDR2 FYNNEI. CDR3 sequence: CASIKEDKITAFF. CDR3 in DNA: TGTGCCAGCATTAAAGAGGACAAGATAACAGCTTTCTTT.

The chain recombines TRBV5-4 with TRBJ2-5, with 9 positions matching TRBD2. The CDR3 has 15 amino acids. CDR1 SGHNT and CDR2 YYREEE come from the germline V gene (reference sequence). V was pared by 1 base and J by 4 bases, with 5 bases of the junction left unmatched. CDR3 in DNA: TGTGCCAGCAGCTTGAGAGCGGGAGGCATAGAGACCCAGTACTTC. Protein sequence: CASSLRAGGIETQYF.

V usage is TRBV5-4 and J usage is TRBJ2-5; D perhaps matches TRBD1 (5 bases). CDR1 and CDR2 from the germline V gene are SGHNT and YYREEE (reference sequence). The CDR3 length is 14 residues. Deletions cut 4 bases from V and 2 bases from J, with 12 bases between. CDR3 sequence reads: CASSKTARQETQYF. The CDR3 nucleotides are TGTGCCAGCAGCAAGACAGCAAGGCAAGAGACCCAGTACTTC.

The chain has TRBV3-1 (or the pseudogene TRBV3-2) and TRBJ1-5, with 7 bases lining up with TRBD1. Germline V gene lookup returns CDR1 LGHDT and CDR2 YNNKEL (reference sequence). The CDR3 runs 15 residues. V lost 4 bases, J lost 3 bases, and 6 bases stayed unmatched. The CDR3 DNA is TGTGCCAGCAGCCCCTCGGGACAGAACAATCAGCCCCAGCATTTT. Encoded protein: CASSPSGQNNQPQHF.

This rearrangement joins TRBV3-1 (or the pseudogene TRBV3-2) to TRBJ2-1, with 9 bases matching TRBD2. Looked up from germline, CDR1 is LGHDT and CDR2 is YNNKEL (reference sequence). With 0 bases clipped from V and 12 bases from J, the junction kept 9 bases outside the gene matches. The CDR3 contains 15 residues. DNA of the CDR3: TGTGCCAGCAGCCAAGAGCGGGAGGGCCGTTTGGGGCAGTTCTTC. Its translation: CASSQEREGRLGQFF.

The chain links TRBV11-2 to TRBJ2-6; 8 nucleotides line up with TRBD1. V trimming: 1 base; J trimming: 0 bases; junction bases outside the gene matches: 5. This CDR3 spans 18 amino acids. Germline CDR1 reads SGHAT; CDR2 reads FQNNGV. The chain's CDR3 is CASSLVGQGNSGANVLTF. The CDR3 DNA reads TGTGCCAGCAGCTTAGTCGGACAGGGCAACTCTGGGGCCAACGTCCTGACTTTC. Looking up the rest from reference TRBV11-2 and TRBJ2-6 gives the full variable domain: EAGVAQSPRYKIIEKRQSVAFWCNPISGHATLYWYQQILGQGPKLLIQFQNNGVVDDSQLPKDRFSAERLKGVDSTLKIQPAKLEDSAVYLCASSLVGQGNSGANVLTFGAGSRLTVL.

This CDR3 reads CASSQDTSAPLHF. In DNA, the CDR3 is TGTGCCAGCAGCCAAGATACGTCGGCACCCCTCCACTTT. The rearrangement joins TRBV3-1 (or the pseudogene TRBV3-2) to TRBJ1-6; no definite D call. CDR1 is LGHDT and CDR2 is YNNKEL in the germline V gene (reference sequence). Trimming removed 0 bases at V and 11 bases at J, with 8 bases between. This CDR3 has 13 residues.

The V and J genes are TRBV5-4 and TRBJ2-7; 8 nucleotides match TRBD1. The germline V gene encodes CDR1 SGHNT and CDR2 YYREEE (reference sequence). Losses at the gene ends were 3 bases for V and 7 bases for J; bases not matched to a gene: 12. CDR3 length: 15 residues. The CDR3 DNA reads TGTGCCAGCAGCTCGCCGGACAGGGCAAGGGGGGAGCAGTACTTC. Translated: CASSSPDRARGEQYF.

The chain has TRBV12-5 and TRBJ1-5, with TRBD1 matching over 7 bases. CDR1 LGHNT and CDR2 FRNRAP come from the germline V gene. Unmatched junction bases numbered 13, after V lost 0 bases and J lost 11 bases. The CDR3 is 16 residues long. CDR3: CASGLVQGQGVVTQHF. The DNA of the CDR3 is TGTGCTAGTGGTTTGGTACAAGGTCAGGGGGTCGTGACCCAGCATTTT.

With regard to this clone: Other DNA sequences in this specimen translate into the identical CDR3. The chain employs TRBV7-2 and TRBJ2-1; D is undetermined. The CDR3 runs 13 residues. Trimming took 0 bases from V and 4 from J, leaving 4 bases between them. CDR1 is SGHTA, CDR2 FQGNSA, per germline. As DNA, the CDR3 is TGTGCCAGCAGCTTAGCGGAGTACAATGAGCAGTTCTTC. Translated, it gives CASSLAEYNEQFF.

This clone was picked up one time. The V gene is TRBV30, the J gene TRBJ2-1; TRBD2 matches at 10 bases. Germline CDR1 and CDR2: GTSNPN and SVGIG (reference sequence). With 0 bases clipped from V and 5 bases from J, the junction kept 10 bases outside the gene matches. The CDR3 spans 17 residues. The CDR3 here is CAWSVTGSGRHHNEQFF. The CDR3 DNA follows: TGTGCCTGGAGTGTCACCGGTAGCGGGAGGCACCACAATGAGCAGTTCTTC.